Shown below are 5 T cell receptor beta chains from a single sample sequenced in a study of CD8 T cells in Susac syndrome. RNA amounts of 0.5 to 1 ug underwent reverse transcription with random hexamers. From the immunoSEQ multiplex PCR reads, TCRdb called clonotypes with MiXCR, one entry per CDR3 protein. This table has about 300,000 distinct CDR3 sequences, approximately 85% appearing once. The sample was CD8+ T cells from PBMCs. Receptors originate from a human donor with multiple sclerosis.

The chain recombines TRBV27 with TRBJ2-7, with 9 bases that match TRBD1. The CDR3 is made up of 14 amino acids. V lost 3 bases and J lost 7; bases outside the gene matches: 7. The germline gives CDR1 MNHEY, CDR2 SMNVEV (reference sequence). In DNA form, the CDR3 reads TGTGCCAGCAGTTTCGGGACAGGGTGGCTTGAGCAGTACTTC. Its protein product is CASSFGTGWLEQYF.

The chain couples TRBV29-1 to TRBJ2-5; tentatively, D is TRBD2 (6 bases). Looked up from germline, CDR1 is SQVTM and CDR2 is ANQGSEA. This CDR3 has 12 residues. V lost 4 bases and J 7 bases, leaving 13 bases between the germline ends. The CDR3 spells CSVVLAGGTQYF. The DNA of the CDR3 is TGCAGCGTTGTACTAGCAGGAGGGACCCAGTACTTC.

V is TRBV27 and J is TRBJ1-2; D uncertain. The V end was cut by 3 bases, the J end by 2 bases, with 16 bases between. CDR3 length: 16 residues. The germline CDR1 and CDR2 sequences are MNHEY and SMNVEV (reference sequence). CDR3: CASSFHPTRLNYGYTF. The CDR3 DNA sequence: TGTGCCAGCAGTTTCCATCCCACCCGGCTCAACTATGGCTACACCTTC.

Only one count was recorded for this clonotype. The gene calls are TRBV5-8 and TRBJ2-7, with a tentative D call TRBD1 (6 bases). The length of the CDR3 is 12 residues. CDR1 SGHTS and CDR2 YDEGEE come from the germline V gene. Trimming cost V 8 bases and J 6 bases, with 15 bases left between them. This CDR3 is CASNMGAREQYF. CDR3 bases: TGTGCCAGTAATATGGGGGCTCGCGAGCAGTACTTC.

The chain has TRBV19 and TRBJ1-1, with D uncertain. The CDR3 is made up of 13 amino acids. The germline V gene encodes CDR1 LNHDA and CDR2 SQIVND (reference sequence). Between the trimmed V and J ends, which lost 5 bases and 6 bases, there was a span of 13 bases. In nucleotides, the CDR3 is TGTGCCAGTAGTCCCGGTGCCTGGGCTGAAGCTTTCTTT. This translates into CASSPGAWAEAFF.